Below are 8 T cell receptor beta chains sequenced from a single sample in a study of monozygotic twins with inflammatory bowel disease. TCRdb re-called the 5' RACE reads and catalogs CDR3 proteins one per entry, DNA excluded. Here the sample table reports under 350,000 distinct CDR3 sequences. The specimen was blood. The receptors were gathered from a human donor with ulcerative colitis or Crohn's disease, or a healthy co-twin of an affected twin (not recorded which).

The rearrangement uses TRBV5-1 and TRBJ2-2; TCRdb returns TRBD2, unconfirmable since there is no DNA. The length of the CDR3 is 16 residues. Germline values: CDR1 SGHRS, CDR2 YFSETQ. The CDR3 loop reads CASSLEGLPNTGELFF. Filled out from reference TRBV5-1 and TRBJ2-2, the complete variable domain reads KAGVTQTPRYLIKTRGQQVTLSCSPISGHRSVSWYQQTPGQGLQFLFEYFSETQRNKGNFPGRFSGRQFSNSRSEMNVSTLELGDSALYLCASSLEGLPNTGELFFGEGSRLTVL.

The V gene is TRBV9, the J gene TRBJ2-5. This CDR3 contains 15 residues. The germline V gene has CDR1 SGDLS and CDR2 YYNGEE. The CDR3 loop reads CASSVDLWDQETQYF.

This chain connects TRBV5-5 to TRBJ1-5. This CDR3 is 15 amino acids long. Germline CDR1 and CDR2: SGHKS and YYEKEE (reference sequence). The CDR3 is CASSLGIGENQPQHF. The full variable domain, with the rest looked up from reference TRBV5-5 and TRBJ1-5, is DAGVTQSPTHLIKTRGQQVTLRCSPISGHKSVSWYQQVLGQGPQFIFQYYEKEERGRGNFPDRFSARQFPNYSSELNVNALLLGDSALYLCASSLGIGENQPQHFGDGTRLSIL.

This chain uses TRBV20-1 with TRBJ2-3; lacking DNA, the TRBD1 call made by TCRdb goes unchecked. This CDR3 contains 15 residues. Germline V gives CDR1 DFQATT, CDR2 SNEGSKA (reference sequence). CDR3 sequence reads: CSARDRTRGADTQYF.

The rearrangement joins TRBV10-3 to TRBJ1-4; the TCRdb D gene call, TRBD1, has no DNA to confirm it. Germline assignment: CDR1 ENHRY and CDR2 SYGVKD. The CDR3 has 16 amino acids. This CDR3 is CAISESRSDRNEKLFF.

V gene TRBV29-1 combines with J gene TRBJ2-5; TCRdb outputs TRBD2, but without DNA this stays unchecked. This CDR3 is 13 amino acids long. CDR1 and CDR2 (germline): SQVTM, ANQGSEA. The CDR3 loop is CSVEQTSGETQYF. Variable domain in full (rest from reference TRBV29-1 and TRBJ2-5): SAVISQKPSRDICQRGTSLTIQCQVDSQVTMMFWYRQQPGQSLTLIATANQGSEATYESGFVIDKFPISRPNLTFSTLTVSNMSPEDSSIYLCSVEQTSGETQYFGPGTRLLVL.

This rearrangement joins TRBV30 to TRBJ1-1; TCRdb proposes TRBD1, but this gene call is untestable without DNA. The CDR3 is made up of 16 amino acids. Germline CDR1 reads GTSNPN; CDR2 reads SVGIG (reference sequence). CDR3 protein: CAWRVARGRTNTEAFF.

The V call is TRBV2, the J call TRBJ2-5; TCRdb indicates TRBD1, and absent DNA this call remains unverified. The CDR3 extends over 12 amino acids. Looked up from germline, CDR1 is SNHLY and CDR2 is FYNNEI. This CDR3 is CASSETAETQYF.